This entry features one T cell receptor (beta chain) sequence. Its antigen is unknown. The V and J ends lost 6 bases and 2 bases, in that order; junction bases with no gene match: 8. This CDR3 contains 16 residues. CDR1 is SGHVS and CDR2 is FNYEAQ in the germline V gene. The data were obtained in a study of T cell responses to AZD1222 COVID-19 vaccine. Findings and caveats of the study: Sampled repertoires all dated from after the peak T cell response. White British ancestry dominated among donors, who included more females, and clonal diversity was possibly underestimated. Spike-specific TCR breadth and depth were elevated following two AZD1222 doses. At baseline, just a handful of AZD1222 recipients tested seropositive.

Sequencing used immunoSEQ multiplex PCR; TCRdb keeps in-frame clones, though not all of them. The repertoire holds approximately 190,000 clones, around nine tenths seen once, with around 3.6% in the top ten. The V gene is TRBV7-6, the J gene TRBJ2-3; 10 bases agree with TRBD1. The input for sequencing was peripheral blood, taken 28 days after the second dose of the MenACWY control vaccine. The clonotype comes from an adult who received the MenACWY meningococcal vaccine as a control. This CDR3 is CASRSGGTGVTDTQYF. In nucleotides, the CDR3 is TGTGCCAGCAGGTCAGGGGGGACAGGGGTCACAGATACGCAGTATTTT.